The 27 T cell receptor beta chains below come from one sample, sequenced in a study of blood T cell repertoires in COVID-19 (TCRdb year 2020). The library was obtained by the immunoSEQ multiplex PCR assay. The table comes from immuneACCESS by way of TCRdb, which keeps in-frame sequences with V and J called. Part of the clones is missing from these tables; in studies checked, under half for an unresolved V gene and the rest for unknown reasons. A total of 160,000 or so clones appear in this sample, about four fifths of them only once. The top ten constitute 9.5% to 11% of the sample. The material sequenced was peripheral blood. The receptors shown here come from a man in his 60s with active or convalescent COVID-19.

This sequence joins TRBV6-5 and TRBJ2-7; TRBD2 agrees at 9 bases. The CDR3 sequence is 16 residues long. V lost 4 bases, J lost 4 bases, and 11 bases stayed unmatched. The germline V gene has CDR1 MNHEY and CDR2 SVGAGI. CDR3 amino acids: CASSSGQRGDPYEQYF. The DNA for the CDR3 is TGTGCCAGCAGTTCAGGGCAGCGGGGGGATCCATACGAGCAGTACTTC.

This clone occurred once. The CDR3 loop reads CASSLAGLAGTGETQYF. As DNA, the CDR3 is TGCGCCAGCAGCTTGGCAGGACTAGCGGGGACCGGGGAGACCCAGTACTTC. The V gene is TRBV5-1, the J gene TRBJ2-5, with 12 bases aligning to TRBD2. Germline assignment: CDR1 SGHRS and CDR2 YFSETQ. After removal of 0 bases from V and 5 bases from J, the junction contained 8 bases not matched to a gene. CDR3 length: 17 amino acids.

This chain uses TRBV11-2 with TRBJ2-1; D remains ambiguous. The V and J ends lost 0 bases and 9 bases respectively, with 6 bases between them. Germline lookup yields CDR1 SGHAT and CDR2 FQNNGV. The CDR3 is 12 residues long. The CDR3 DNA reads TGTGCCAGCAGCTTAGATCGCAGTGAGCAGTTCTTC. Protein: CASSLDRSEQFF.

The chain links TRBV5-4 to TRBJ1-3, with unresolved D. CDR3 length: 16 amino acids. Germline V lookup: CDR1 SGHNT, CDR2 YYREEE (reference sequence). Trimming shortened V by 0 bases and J by 2 bases, and 12 bases separated the two germline ends. The CDR3 DNA is TGTGCCAGCAGCTTGGTGGGCACCTCACCTGGAAACACCATATATTTT. Protein sequence: CASSLVGTSPGNTIYF. The full variable domain, in which reference TRBV5-4 and TRBJ1-3 provide the parts outside the CDR3, is ETGVTQSPTHLIKTRGQQVTLRCSSQSGHNTVSWYQQALGQGPQFIFQYYREEENGRGNFPPRFSGLQFPNYSSELNVNALELDDSALYLCASSLVGTSPGNTIYFGEGSWLTVV.

This clone was recorded once. The V and J genes are TRBV5-6 and TRBJ2-7; D gene uncertain. Germline V gene sequence: CDR1 SGHDT, CDR2 YYEEEE. V was cut by 2 bases and J by 4 bases, with 4 bases left in between. This CDR3 region has 11 residues. CDR3 coding DNA: TGTGCCAGCAGCTTCGAGTACGAGCAGTACTTC. It encodes CASSFEYEQYF.

The J gene is TRBJ2-1, the V gene TRBV2; a weak D match, TRBD1 (6 bases). The CDR3 runs to 15 residues. CDR1 is SNHLY and CDR2 is FYNNEI in the germline V gene. V lost 6 bases and J 2 bases, leaving 14 bases between the germline ends. CDR3 bases: TGTGCCAGCAGGGGGGCGGAACTAACCTACAATGAGCAGTTCTTC. As protein: CASRGAELTYNEQFF.

The CDR3 DNA reads as TGTGCCAGCAGTTTACTAGCGGGAGATAACACCGGGGAGCTGTTTTTT. The encoded protein is CASSLLAGDNTGELFF. The gene calls are TRBV27 and TRBJ2-2, with 10 bases aligning to TRBD2. The CDR3 is made up of 16 amino acids. V lost 2 bases and J lost 2; bases outside the gene matches: 2. Germline assignment: CDR1 MNHEY and CDR2 SMNVEV (reference sequence).

This clone was recorded a few times. The V and J genes are TRBV28 and TRBJ2-7; the D gene is possibly TRBD2 (6 bases). In germline, CDR1 is MDHEN, CDR2 SYDVKM. This CDR3 region has 14 residues. V dropped 6 bases and J dropped 2 bases, with 14 bases sitting between them. In DNA, the CDR3 is TGTGCCAGCAGGACCCCAGGGAGGCCCTACGAGCAGTACTTC. This codes for CASRTPGRPYEQYF.

This clone was counted once. The DNA for the CDR3 is TGCGCCAGCAGCTTGGTTGGGGGGAGCGGCACTGAAGCTTTCTTT. As protein: CASSLVGGSGTEAFF. The chain employs TRBV5-1 and TRBJ1-1; D is perhaps TRBD1 (5 bases). This CDR3 comprises 15 residues. V was pared by 0 bases and J by 4 bases, with 13 bases between. CDR1 SGHRS and CDR2 YFSETQ come from the germline V gene.

This chain joins TRBV6-4 and TRBJ2-1, with 7 bases lining up with TRBD1. The CDR3 length is 15 residues. The germline gives CDR1 MRHNA, CDR2 SNTAGT. The trim removed 4 bases at V and 6 bases at J, leaving 9 bases unmatched. The CDR3 loop is CASSAVTGSLNEQFF. In nucleotides, the CDR3 is TGTGCCAGCAGTGCCGTGACAGGGTCTCTCAATGAGCAGTTCTTC.

This chain joins TRBV6-4 and TRBJ1-2, with a possible D match to TRBD1 (5 bases). CDR3 length: 15 amino acids. V gave up 8 bases and J gave up 2 bases, with 18 bases separating them. Germline lookup yields CDR1 MRHNA and CDR2 SNTAGT. The CDR3 protein is CASATEGSANYGYTF. In DNA, the CDR3 is TGTGCCAGCGCCACGGAGGGGTCAGCGAACTATGGCTACACCTTC.

The chain employs TRBV18 and TRBJ1-5; 7 nucleotides match TRBD1. The germline CDR1 and CDR2 sequences are KGHSH and LQKENI. The CDR3 has 14 amino acids. Trimming cost V 5 bases and J 6 bases; bases outside gene matches: 7. The CDR3, as DNA: TGTGCCAGCTCAATGGGGCAGGGGGGTCAGCCCCAGCATTTT. Translated: CASSMGQGGQPQHF.

The rearrangement uses TRBV19 and TRBJ1-1; no clear D gene. Germline CDR1 is LNHDA and CDR2 is SQIVND (reference sequence). Trimming took off 0 bases at V and 1 base at J, with 3 bases between the two ends. The CDR3 spans 13 residues. The CDR3 protein is CASSIEQNTEAFF. The CDR3 nucleotides read TGTGCCAGTAGTATAGAACAGAACACTGAAGCTTTCTTT.

The rearrangement links TRBV3-1 (or the pseudogene TRBV3-2) to TRBJ2-3; 7 bases line up with TRBD2. The germline CDR1 and CDR2 sequences are LGHDT and YNNKEL (reference sequence). The V segment lost 4 bases and the J segment 5 bases; nucleotides outside the gene matches: 6. The CDR3 loop spans 14 amino acids. CDR3 loop: CASSLSGPGDTQYF. In nucleotides, the CDR3 is TGTGCCAGCAGCCTTAGCGGGCCGGGAGATACGCAGTATTTT.

This chain uses TRBV15 with TRBJ1-1, with D tentatively TRBD1 (6 bases). This CDR3 spans 14 amino acids. Per the germline V gene, CDR1 is LNHNV and CDR2 is YYDKDF (reference sequence). V dropped 6 bases and J dropped 2 bases, with 13 bases sitting between them. DNA for the CDR3: TGTGCCACCAGGACAGGTTCGACAAACACTGAAGCTTTCTTT. This codes for CATRTGSTNTEAFF.

This clone was picked up one time. The rearrangement links TRBV7-2 to TRBJ2-7, with 9 bases matching TRBD2. This CDR3 is built from 19 residues. CDR1 SGHTA and CDR2 FQGNSA come from the germline V gene. The junction had 20 bases not matched to a gene; V was cut back by 3 bases and J by 5 bases. The CDR3 spells CASSFLVYAGGPFLNEQYF. CDR3 sequence (DNA): TGTGCCAGCAGCTTCTTAGTCTACGCGGGAGGGCCATTTCTGAACGAGCAGTACTTC.

V gene TRBV4-1 combines with J gene TRBJ1-5; TRBD1 matches 9 bases. V lost 3 bases to trimming and J lost 8 bases; unmatched junction nucleotides: 11. CDR3 length: 16 residues. Germline CDR1 MGHRA, CDR2 YSYEKL. DNA for the CDR3: TGCGCCAGCAGCCAGGCCGGGACAGGGAGCTTTGAGCCCCAGCATTTT. Protein product: CASSQAGTGSFEPQHF.

The chain joins TRBV28 to TRBJ2-6; maybe TRBD2 (5 bases). The V end was cut by 1 base, the J end by 2 bases, with 15 bases between. The length of the CDR3 is 18 residues. CDR1 and CDR2 (germline): MDHEN, SYDVKM. The CDR3 loop reads CASSLSPSLAPGANVLTF. CDR3 coding DNA: TGTGCCAGCAGTTTATCCCCCTCGCTAGCCCCTGGGGCCAACGTCCTGACTTTC. Drawing the rest from reference TRBV28 and TRBJ2-6, the complete variable domain is DVKVTQSSRYLVKRTGEKVFLECVQDMDHENMFWYRQDPGLGLRLIYFSYDVKMKEKGDIPEGYSVSREKKERFSLILESASTNQTSMYLCASSLSPSLAPGANVLTFGAGSRLTVL.

The V gene is TRBV3-1 (or the pseudogene TRBV3-2), the J gene TRBJ1-2; D gene ambiguous. This CDR3 spans 12 amino acids. Germline CDR1 and CDR2: LGHDT and YNNKEL (reference sequence). V was cut by 4 bases and J by 6 bases, with 9 bases left in between. The CDR3 DNA reads TGTGCCAGCAGCCCGCGGAACCATGGCTACACCTTC. As protein: CASSPRNHGYTF.

A few counts support this clone. The V gene is TRBV2, the J gene TRBJ2-5; 8 nucleotides agree with TRBD2. This CDR3 spans 14 amino acids. J gave up 4 bases and V 6 bases, and 7 bases lay outside the gene matches. Germline V gene lookup returns CDR1 SNHLY and CDR2 FYNNEI. CDR3 sequence: CASRVTSGSETQYF. CDR3 sequence (DNA): TGTGCCAGCAGAGTTACTAGCGGCTCAGAGACCCAGTACTTC.

The rearrangement joins TRBV6-5 to TRBJ2-1, with 7 bases matching TRBD2. Unmatched junction bases numbered 12, after V lost 6 bases and J lost 10 bases. Germline CDR1 MNHEY, CDR2 SVGAGI. The CDR3 is 14 residues long. The CDR3 reads CASSPSGLVGEQFF. In nucleotides, the CDR3 is TGTGCCAGCAGCCCAAGTGGACTAGTCGGAGAGCAGTTCTTC.

V and J are TRBV5-1 and TRBJ1-4; D is uncertain. This CDR3 contains 15 residues. Trimming took 0 bases from V and 6 from J, leaving 12 bases between them. The germline V gene has CDR1 SGHRS and CDR2 YFSETQ. CDR3 sequence: CASSLDPPGDEKLFF. The CDR3 DNA follows: TGCGCCAGCAGCTTGGACCCGCCCGGGGATGAAAAACTGTTTTTT.

This clone was seen at least ten times. The chain links TRBV10-3 to TRBJ2-7; TRBD2 matches 7 bases. From germline, CDR1 is ENHRY and CDR2 SYGVKD. Losses at the gene ends were 2 bases for V and 12 bases for J; bases not matched to a gene: 4. The CDR3 consists of 11 residues. CDR3 in amino acids: CAISEGGEGYF. The CDR3 nucleotides are TGTGCCATCAGTGAGGGGGGGGAAGGGTACTTC.

In this sample, this clone turned up a few times. The CDR3: CASSDRAGDTEAFF. CDR3 nucleotides: TGTGCCAGCAGCGACCGGGCGGGGGACACTGAAGCTTTCTTT. This chain uses TRBV2 with TRBJ1-1, with D possibly being TRBD1 (5 bases). The V gene lost 6 bases and the J gene lost 3 bases, with 14 bases spanning the gap. Germline V gene lookup returns CDR1 SNHLY and CDR2 FYNNEI. The CDR3 extends over 14 amino acids.

In this sample, this clone turned up a few times. The chain carries TRBV28 and TRBJ2-5; 7 bases match TRBD1. Trimming cost V 6 bases and J 7 bases; bases outside gene matches: 8. Germline assignment: CDR1 MDHEN and CDR2 SYDVKM. This CDR3 comprises 13 residues. In nucleotides, the CDR3 is TGTGCCAGCAGCGGACAGGCCTCAGGGACCCAGTACTTC. Its protein product is CASSGQASGTQYF.

The chain carries TRBV6-2 or TRBV6-3 and TRBJ2-5, with 7 positions matching TRBD1. This CDR3 is built from 16 residues. Germline CDR1 reads MNHEY; CDR2 reads SVGEGT. Trimming took 5 bases from V and 3 from J; bases not matched to a gene: 12. The CDR3, as DNA: TGTGCCAGCAGTCCCTCGACAGGGAGAATAGAAGAGACCCAGTACTTC. Protein sequence: CASSPSTGRIEETQYF.

The chain employs TRBV5-6 and TRBJ1-5; 8 bases are a match to TRBD1. The germline gives CDR1 SGHDT, CDR2 YYEEEE. With V trimmed by 4 bases and J by 7 bases, 1 base remained unmatched. The CDR3 sequence is 12 residues long. DNA of the CDR3: TGTGCCAGCAGCCGGACAGGGCAGCCCCAGCATTTT. Translation gives CASSRTGQPQHF.